The clone carrying this T cell receptor (beta chain) occurred many times. The data originate from a study of tumor-infiltrating lymphocytes in oesophageal squamous cell carcinoma. TCRdb redid the calling of the PCR reads with MiXCR, one entry per CDR3 protein. The sample yields approximately 19,000 distinct CDR3 sequences, approximately 46% seen once. This CDR3 has 15 residues. Germline V gene lookup returns CDR1 SEHNR and CDR2 FQNEAQ (reference sequence). Trimming cost V 5 bases and J 0 bases; bases outside gene matches: 3. V is TRBV7-9 and J is TRBJ2-1; TRBD2 aligns across 8 bases. The sample was normal esophageal tissue next to the tumor. The TCR comes from a female donor with esophageal squamous cell carcinoma. CDR3 in amino acids: CASSRSGASYNEQFF. The CDR3 DNA reads as TGTGCCAGCAGCCGTAGCGGGGCCTCCTACAATGAGCAGTTCTTC.